Each of the 31 T cell receptor beta chains below was sequenced from the same sample in a study of T cells in Graves' hyperthyroidism and ophthalmopathy. The source material, RNA transcripts, was used to amplify TCR beta CDR3 regions. First-round RT-PCR targeting the TCR CDR3 was performed with the HTBI primer set. TCRdb analysed the multiplex PCR reads with MiXCR anew, one entry per CDR3 protein. The sample carries 250,000 to 300,000 distinct CDR3 sequences, about 13% recorded once. Sequencing used blood. The receptors originated from a woman between 35 and 50 years old with Graves' hyperthyroidism.

This clonotype was recorded many times. The gene calls are TRBV30 and TRBJ1-2; tentative D call: TRBD1 (5 bases). The CDR3 spans 13 residues. Looked up from germline, CDR1 is GTSNPN and CDR2 is SVGIG (reference sequence). Trimming stripped 6 bases from V and 4 bases from J, with 15 bases between. The CDR3 reads CACPDPGLYGYTF. The CDR3 DNA reads as TGTGCCTGCCCTGACCCAGGGCTCTATGGCTACACCTTC.

Ten or more counts support this clonotype. The V call is TRBV10-3, the J call TRBJ2-5; the D is unclear. V lost 2 bases and J 1 base, leaving 8 bases between the germline ends. Germline V gives CDR1 ENHRY, CDR2 SYGVKD. The CDR3 has 14 residues. CDR3 coding DNA: TGTGCCATCAGTGAGGGGCGGATCCAAGAGACCCAGTACTTC. Protein: CAISEGRIQETQYF.

This clonotype was seen ten or more times. The rearrangement joins TRBV12-3 or TRBV12-4 to TRBJ1-1, with TRBD1 as a possible D gene (6 bases). The CDR3 length is 15 residues. V was cut by 2 bases and J by 5 bases, with 15 bases left in between. The CDR3 DNA is TGTGCCAGCAGTTTAAGGGGGGGGGCTTGGACTGAAGCTTTCTTT. Amino acid sequence: CASSLRGGAWTEAFF.

This clonotype was seen at least ten times. V is TRBV28 and J is TRBJ2-5; 11 bases are a match to TRBD2. The CDR3 has 15 amino acids. The V and J ends lost 6 bases and 5 bases, in that order; junction bases with no gene match: 8. The germline V gene encodes CDR1 MDHEN and CDR2 SYDVKM. The CDR3 sequence is CASSYTSGSGETQYF. The CDR3 DNA reads TGTGCCAGCAGCTATACTAGCGGGAGTGGGGAGACCCAGTACTTC. Complete variable domain (other parts from reference TRBV28 and TRBJ2-5): DVKVTQSSRYLVKRTGEKVFLECVQDMDHENMFWYRQDPGLGLRLIYFSYDVKMKEKGDIPEGYSVSREKKERFSLILESASTNQTSMYLCASSYTSGSGETQYFGPGTRLLVL.

The V call is TRBV20-1, the J call TRBJ2-3; D is uncertain. With 0 bases removed from V and 1 base from J, the gap between germline ends came to 14 bases. The CDR3 is 16 residues long. The germline V gene has CDR1 DFQATT and CDR2 SNEGSKA (reference sequence). CDR3 nucleotide sequence: TGCAGTGCTAGAGATCAATCCTCCTCTGGCACAGATACGCAGTATTTT. Translating it yields CSARDQSSSGTDTQYF.

Many counts were recorded for this clonotype. The chain carries TRBV2 and TRBJ2-1; TRBD2 aligns across 7 bases. With V trimmed by 8 bases and J by 9 bases, 16 bases remained unmatched. Germline V gives CDR1 SNHLY, CDR2 FYNNEI. CDR3 length: 15 amino acids. The CDR3 loop is CASRGASGQGGEQFF. Here the CDR3 DNA reads TGTGCCAGCCGGGGTGCTAGCGGTCAAGGTGGTGAGCAGTTCTTC.

This clonotype was counted many times. The chain combines TRBV7-9 with TRBJ2-2; 8 positions agree with TRBD1. This CDR3 contains 15 residues. V dropped 6 bases and J dropped 5; count of bases not matched to a gene: 8. CDR1 is SEHNR and CDR2 is FQNEAQ in the germline V gene (reference sequence). As DNA, the CDR3 is TGTGCCAGCAGAGACAGGGGAGAAGTGACCGGGGAGCTGTTTTTT. Its translation: CASRDRGEVTGELFF.

There are many counts of this clonotype. This chain connects TRBV28 to TRBJ2-1; D is unclear. Trimming left V 4 bases short and J 9 bases short, with 10 bases between. CDR1 is MDHEN and CDR2 is SYDVKM in the germline V gene. This CDR3 comprises 12 residues. The CDR3 loop reads CASSYPFREQFF. The CDR3 DNA reads TGTGCCAGCAGTTACCCTTTTCGTGAGCAGTTCTTC.

This clonotype was counted at least ten times. The rearrangement links TRBV19 to TRBJ2-1; D is undetermined. This CDR3 has 13 amino acids. CDR1 is LNHDA, CDR2 SQIVND, per germline (reference sequence). Trimming cost V 0 bases and J 4 bases, with 4 bases left between them. CDR3 DNA sequence: TGTGCCAGTAGTATAGATCTATACAATGAGCAGTTCTTC. Translating gives CASSIDLYNEQFF.

The table lists this clonotype with a few counts. The J gene is TRBJ2-7, the V gene TRBV18; 11 bases match TRBD1. The germline CDR1 and CDR2 sequences are KGHSH and LQKENI. J lost 6 bases, V lost 1 base, and 2 bases had no gene match. There are 14 residues in the CDR3. This chain's CDR3 is CASSPRTGGGEQYF. As DNA, the CDR3 is TGTGCCAGCTCACCACGGACAGGGGGCGGCGAGCAGTACTTC.

This clonotype was counted at least ten times. The V call is TRBV28, the J call TRBJ2-7; 12 bases align to TRBD1. Germline CDR1 reads MDHEN; CDR2 reads SYDVKM. CDR3 length: 15 amino acids. The junction had 11 bases not matched to a gene; V was cut back by 8 bases and J by 6 bases. Here the CDR3 DNA reads TGTGCCAGCCGGGGCCTCGGGACAGGGGGCCCCGAGCAGTACTTC. Protein sequence: CASRGLGTGGPEQYF.

This clonotype has more than one count but fewer than ten. This could be a read error, since a much larger clone is one nucleotide away. The chain combines TRBV2 with TRBJ2-2, with D perhaps being TRBD1 or TRBD2 (5 bases each). The CDR3 extends over 15 amino acids. Germline-derived CDR1 and CDR2 are SNHLY and FYNNEI. For the CDR3, the DNA is TGTGCCAGCAGTGAAGTCAGCGGACACACCGGGGAGCCGTTTTTT. Residues: CASSEVSGHTGEPFF.

This clonotype was found many times. The chain combines TRBV6-1 with TRBJ1-1, with D uncertain. Germline V gene data show CDR1 as MNHNS and CDR2 as SASEGT. V was shortened by 5 bases and J by 6 bases, with 19 bases between the two germline ends. The CDR3 has 15 residues. The CDR3 here is CASSPLGRETSEAFF. The CDR3, as DNA: TGTGCCAGCAGTCCACTAGGGCGTGAAACATCTGAAGCTTTCTTT.

This clonotype has at least ten counts. The chain joins TRBV5-5 to TRBJ1-2; the match to TRBD1 covers 9 bases. With 1 base clipped from V and 6 bases from J, the junction kept 7 bases outside the gene matches. The CDR3 length is 15 residues. The germline V gene has CDR1 SGHKS and CDR2 YYEKEE (reference sequence). As DNA, the CDR3 is TGTGCCAGCAGCTTGAGCGGACAGGGGACGAATGGCTACACCTTC. This encodes CASSLSGQGTNGYTF.

The chain uses TRBV30 and TRBJ2-1; 7 bases map to TRBD1. The CDR3 is 14 amino acids. V lost 2 bases, J lost 5 bases, and 6 bases stayed unmatched. CDR1 and CDR2 (germline): GTSNPN, SVGIG (reference sequence). CDR3 nucleotide sequence: TGTGCCTGGAGTAGGGGGCGGAAGGACAATGAGCAGTTCTTC. Amino acids: CAWSRGRKDNEQFF.

This clonotype was seen repeatedly, ten times or more. The chain recombines TRBV27 with TRBJ2-7; a possible D gene is TRBD2 (6 bases). V shed 2 bases and J shed 0 bases, with 14 bases lying between them. This CDR3 is built from 16 residues. In germline, CDR1 is MNHEY, CDR2 SMNVEV (reference sequence). The CDR3 here is CASSLTGLTSSYEQYF. The CDR3 DNA reads TGTGCCAGCAGTTTAACGGGACTGACTAGCTCCTACGAGCAGTACTTC.

This sequence joins TRBV7-9 and TRBJ2-5; TRBD1 agrees at 7 bases. The trim removed 3 bases at V and 5 bases at J, leaving 6 bases unmatched. Germline assignment: CDR1 SEHNR and CDR2 FQNEAQ (reference sequence). The CDR3 totals 14 residues. The CDR3 spells CASSFTGALETQYF. The CDR3 DNA reads as TGTGCCAGCAGCTTCACAGGGGCGTTGGAGACCCAGTACTTC.

This clonotype was detected ten times or more. The chain is built from TRBV24-1 and TRBJ2-5, with D tentatively TRBD1 (6 bases). CDR1 KGHDR and CDR2 SFDVKD come from the germline V gene. V was pared by 3 bases and J by 5 bases, with 15 bases between. This CDR3 is 15 amino acids long. CDR3 sequence: CATSDPSPGAETQYF. CDR3 nucleotides: TGTGCCACCAGTGATCCTTCACCAGGGGCGGAGACCCAGTACTTC.

This clonotype has at least ten counts. The chain uses TRBV12-3 or TRBV12-4 and TRBJ2-7, with 7 positions matching TRBD2. CDR3 length equals 14 residues. With 6 bases clipped from V and 3 bases from J, the junction kept 8 bases outside the gene matches. The CDR3 sequence: CASRLSGDLYEQYF. The CDR3 region has the DNA TGTGCCAGCAGGTTGAGCGGGGACCTCTACGAGCAGTACTTC.

This clonotype was seen at least ten times. This chain uses TRBV7-2 with TRBJ2-7; unclear D gene. The germline V gene has CDR1 SGHTA and CDR2 FQGNSA. With 5 bases removed from V and 7 bases from J, the gap between germline ends came to 12 bases. This CDR3 region has 12 residues. The CDR3 is CASSHGLREQYF. The CDR3 nucleotides read TGTGCCAGCAGCCATGGCCTCCGGGAGCAGTACTTC.

The V and J genes are TRBV19 and TRBJ1-2; the D is unclear. Germline CDR1 LNHDA, CDR2 SQIVND (reference sequence). V lost 6 bases and J lost 4, with 15 bases in between. The CDR3 has 14 amino acids. The CDR3 nucleotides are TGTGCCAGTAGACCGTTAGCGGGTACCTATGGCTACACCTTC. As protein: CASRPLAGTYGYTF.

There are many counts of this clonotype. The chain joins TRBV10-3 to TRBJ2-3; possibly TRBD2 for D (6 bases). The V gene lost 0 bases and the J gene lost 0 bases, with 7 bases spanning the gap. CDR3 length: 15 amino acids. Germline V gene lookup returns CDR1 ENHRY and CDR2 SYGVKD. The CDR3 sequence is CAISESGTSTDTQYF. For the CDR3, the DNA is TGTGCCATCAGTGAGTCCGGGACTAGCACAGATACGCAGTATTTT.

This clonotype has just a few counts. V gene TRBV10-3 combines with J gene TRBJ2-7; D is perhaps TRBD2 (5 bases). Germline loops: CDR1 ENHRY, CDR2 SYGVKD. Deletions cut 8 bases from V and 7 bases from J, with 12 bases between. The CDR3 runs 11 residues. CDR3 region: CAIARELEQYF. The CDR3 coding sequence is TGTGCCATCGCACGGGAATTAGAGCAGTACTTC.

This clonotype appeared a few times. The rearrangement uses TRBV11-2 and TRBJ2-7; D might be TRBD1 (5 bases). This CDR3 region has 15 residues. Germline-derived CDR1 and CDR2 are SGHAT and FQNNGV. Trimming shortened V by 5 bases and J by 6 bases, and 20 bases separated the two germline ends. The CDR3 bases are TGTGCCAGCAGCCTATCTGACAGTAATCTCCGCGAGCAGTACTTC. It is translated as CASSLSDSNLREQYF.

This clonotype was seen more than once but under ten times. The chain recombines TRBV6-1 with TRBJ2-7; 13 nucleotides align to TRBD2. Germline trimming cut 7 bases from V and 3 bases from J; bases unmatched to any gene: 3. Germline CDR1 MNHNS, CDR2 SASEGT. The CDR3 has 14 amino acids. The CDR3 is CASMGLAGNYEQYF. CDR3 nucleotide sequence: TGTGCCAGCATGGGACTAGCGGGGAACTACGAGCAGTACTTC.

This clonotype was counted ten times or more. This chain joins TRBV29-1 and TRBJ2-5; 7 bases are a match to TRBD1. The CDR3 has 12 amino acids. Trimming cost V 5 bases and J 5 bases; bases outside gene matches: 5. Germline V gene lookup returns CDR1 SQVTM and CDR2 ANQGSEA. The CDR3 DNA reads TGCAGCGTTTCCCGACAGGGTGAGACCCAGTACTTC. Protein product: CSVSRQGETQYF.

The chain couples TRBV29-1 to TRBJ2-5, with D perhaps TRBD2 (5 bases). Trimming cost V 5 bases and J 2 bases, with 9 bases left between them. CDR3 length equals 12 residues. Germline-derived CDR1 and CDR2 are SQVTM and ANQGSEA. The CDR3, as DNA: TGCAGCGTTTATGGAGGACAAGAGACCCAGTACTTC. It is translated as CSVYGGQETQYF.

This clonotype was seen ten or more times. An end of the junction differs from the germline gene, which may be a read error. The CDR3 nucleotides are TGTGCTAGCAGCTTCCGAGCAGGGGAGAATGAGCAGTTCTTC. Translation gives CASSFRAGENEQFF. The rearrangement joins TRBV7-7 to TRBJ2-1; D possibly corresponds to TRBD1 (6 bases). The CDR3 is 14 residues long. Germline values: CDR1 SSHAT, CDR2 FNYEAQ (reference sequence).

This clonotype was found many times. This chain links TRBV2 with TRBJ1-3; D is unresolved. Trimming stripped 7 bases from V and 4 bases from J, with 14 bases between. The CDR3 is 14 amino acids. The V gene's germline CDR1 is SNHLY and CDR2 FYNNEI. The DNA of the CDR3 is TGTGCCAGCAAAGTATCCGGCGCAGGAAACACCATATATTTT. This sequence encodes CASKVSGAGNTIYF. The full variable domain, in which reference TRBV2 and TRBJ1-3 provide the parts outside the CDR3, is EPEVTQTPSHQVTQMGQEVILRCVPISNHLYFYWYRQILGQKVEFLVSFYNNEISEKSEIFDDQFSVERPDGSNFTLKIRSTKLEDSAMYFCASKVSGAGNTIYFGEGSWLTVV.

There are many counts of this clonotype. The chain employs TRBV7-9 and TRBJ2-7; D is possibly TRBD1 (6 bases). Between the trimmed V and J ends, which lost 8 bases and 3 bases, there was a span of 17 bases. CDR1 and CDR2 (germline): SEHNR, FQNEAQ (reference sequence). The CDR3 contains 14 residues. The CDR3 loop reads CASGHRDNHYEQYF. The CDR3 DNA sequence: TGTGCCAGCGGACACCGGGACAATCACTACGAGCAGTACTTC.

Many counts were recorded for this clonotype. V and J are TRBV19 and TRBJ1-5; possibly TRBD1 for D (5 bases). The CDR3 extends over 15 amino acids. Trimming removed 3 bases from V and 1 base from J, with 10 bases in between. Germline V CDR1 and CDR2: LNHDA, SQIVND (reference sequence). The CDR3 DNA sequence: TGTGCCAGTAGTATGTCAGGGTTGAGCAATCAGCCCCAGCATTTT. Its protein product is CASSMSGLSNQPQHF.